This T cell receptor (beta chain) appears in the sequencing data of a study of cytomegalovirus exposure and HLA in healthy donors. As for the study in general: Earlier work reported 90 million to 120 million unique TCR beta sequences from about 200 million T cells. General study points: Immune exposure was documented only through CMV serostatus.

In regard to this clone: Its antigen is unknown.

CDR1 and CDR2 from the germline V gene are SGHRS and YFSETQ. The V and J ends lost 4 bases and 1 base respectively, with 8 bases between them. The CDR3 extends over 13 amino acids. The PCR contained 60 Vbeta and 13 Jbeta primers. Clones were sequenced by immunoSEQ multiplex PCR, and TCRdb holds only the in-frame ones, with some missing. The listing contains 80,000 to 95,000 clones. The chain uses TRBV5-1 and TRBJ2-5; no clear D. The material sequenced was PBMCs. The sequence was obtained from a woman aged 25 to 39 in good health and CMV-seronegative. CDR3 bases: TGCGCCAGCAGCGTTCAGTTCCAAGAGACCCAGTACTTC. Translation gives CASSVQFQETQYF.